The 21 T cell receptor beta chains presented below share a single source sample, sequenced in a study of CD8 T cells in Susac syndrome. Reverse transcription of about 0.5 to 1 ug RNA used random hexamers. One entry per CDR3 protein results from TCRdb running MiXCR on the immunoSEQ multiplex PCR reads. The table includes approximately 270,000 distinct CDR3 sequences, about 93% detected once. Specimen: CD4+ T cells from PBMCs. These receptors originate from a human donor with multiple sclerosis.

This clonotype appeared once. The rearrangement uses TRBV19 and TRBJ2-5; TRBD2 might be the D (7 bases). This CDR3 is built from 15 residues. In germline, CDR1 is LNHDA, CDR2 SQIVND (reference sequence). Trimming removed 1 base from V and 2 bases from J, with 11 bases in between. Here the CDR3 reads CASSIGGGRQETQYF. The CDR3 region has the DNA TGTGCCAGTAGTATAGGGGGGGGCAGACAAGAGACCCAGTACTTC. The variable domain in full, with the rest retrieved from reference TRBV19 and TRBJ2-5, is DGGITQSPKYLFRKEGQNVTLSCEQNLNHDAMYWYRQDPGQGLRLIYYSQIVNDFQKGDIAEGYSVSREKKESFPLTVTSAQKNPTAFYLCASSIGGGRQETQYFGPGTRLLVL.

The chain uses TRBV28 and TRBJ1-6, with D hard to call. Germline loops: CDR1 MDHEN, CDR2 SYDVKM. The CDR3 has 18 amino acids. V was cut by 2 bases and J by 7 bases, with 21 bases left in between. The CDR3 DNA reads as TGTGCCAGCAGTTTAACTGGGTCCAAGGGAGGTTGGAATTCACCCCTCCACTTT. This codes for CASSLTGSKGGWNSPLHF.

V usage is TRBV2 and J usage is TRBJ2-5; TRBD1 aligns across 10 bases. Germline V gene sequence: CDR1 SNHLY, CDR2 FYNNEI. J gave up 4 bases and V 10 bases, and 3 bases lay outside the gene matches. The CDR3 extends over 12 amino acids. The CDR3 nucleotides read TGTGCCACCGACAGGGGGCTAGAGACCCAGTACTTC. This gives the protein CATDRGLETQYF.

This chain joins TRBV7-3 and TRBJ2-5; D might be TRBD1 (6 bases). Trimming took off 5 bases at V and 5 bases at J, with 12 bases between the two ends. The germline gives CDR1 SGHTA, CDR2 FQGTGA. The CDR3 runs 13 residues. CDR3 sequence: CASSHRVGETQYF. The CDR3 DNA reads as TGTGCCAGCAGCCACAGGGTTGGGGAGACCCAGTACTTC.

This chain uses TRBV7-6 with TRBJ2-7; TRBD1 might be the D (6 bases). V lost 2 bases and J lost 5, with 13 bases in between. The CDR3 is 14 amino acids. The germline CDR1 and CDR2 sequences are SGHVS and FNYEAQ. The CDR3 sequence: CASSLKAQGNEQYF. The CDR3 DNA reads as TGTGCCAGCAGCTTAAAGGCCCAGGGGAACGAGCAGTACTTC.

The V and J genes are TRBV20-1 and TRBJ2-7, with 7 bases lining up with TRBD1. Germline-derived CDR1 and CDR2 are DFQATT and SNEGSKA (reference sequence). The V and J ends lost 5 bases and 0 bases, in that order; junction bases with no gene match: 10. The CDR3 covers 15 residues. For the CDR3, the DNA is TGCAGTGCTCCTAAAACCGGGACAGCCTCCTACGAGCAGTACTTC. Its translation is CSAPKTGTASYEQYF.

This chain connects TRBV6-1 to TRBJ2-5; no reliable D call. The CDR3 loop spans 15 amino acids. From germline, CDR1 is MNHNS and CDR2 SASEGT. V dropped 4 bases and J dropped 2 bases, with 14 bases sitting between them. The CDR3 reads CASSGSLSRQETQYF. CDR3 bases: TGTGCCAGCAGTGGTTCACTGAGTAGGCAAGAGACCCAGTACTTC.

The chain carries TRBV9 and TRBJ2-7; the match to TRBD1 covers 10 bases. Germline lookup yields CDR1 SGDLS and CDR2 YYNGEE. The CDR3 extends over 14 amino acids. V dropped 3 bases and J dropped 3; count of bases not matched to a gene: 3. CDR3 sequence reads: CASSAGQGNYEQYF. In DNA, the CDR3 is TGTGCCAGCAGCGCGGGACAGGGGAACTACGAGCAGTACTTC.

This clonotype appeared once. The rearrangement joins TRBV2 to TRBJ2-7, with 7 bases that match TRBD2. CDR1 and CDR2 (germline): SNHLY, FYNNEI. This CDR3 has 13 residues. After removal of 7 bases from V and 3 bases from J, the junction contained 6 bases not matched to a gene. CDR3: CASKPSGNYEQYV. The CDR3 DNA reads as TGTGCCAGCAAGCCTAGCGGTAACTACGAGCAGTACGTC.

The rearrangement uses TRBV30 and TRBJ1-2, with D perhaps matching TRBD1 (6 bases). This CDR3 contains 14 residues. From germline, CDR1 is GTSNPN and CDR2 SVGIG (reference sequence). V was shortened by 0 bases and J by 4 bases, with 12 bases between the two germline ends. The CDR3: CAWSVGGALYGYTF. The CDR3 DNA is TGTGCCTGGAGTGTAGGGGGGGCCCTCTATGGCTACACCTTC.

The chain employs TRBV7-2 and TRBJ2-3, with D maybe TRBD1 (6 bases). The CDR3 has 16 amino acids. Germline loops: CDR1 SGHTA, CDR2 FQGNSA. V lost 0 bases and J 4 bases, leaving 14 bases between the germline ends. The DNA for the CDR3 is TGTGCCAGCAGCTTAGCGGCCAGGGGTGGACCAGATACGCAGTATTTT. Amino acids: CASSLAARGGPDTQYF.

The chain employs TRBV20-1 and TRBJ2-5, with 7 positions matching TRBD2. V lost 5 bases to trimming and J lost 4 bases; unmatched junction nucleotides: 10. The CDR3 spans 14 residues. Germline V gives CDR1 DFQATT, CDR2 SNEGSKA (reference sequence). The CDR3: CSADSGFLGETQYF. As DNA, the CDR3 is TGCAGTGCTGATAGCGGGTTTCTAGGAGAGACCCAGTACTTC.

The chain carries TRBV6-1 and TRBJ2-5, with 8 positions matching TRBD2. The J segment lost 2 bases and the V segment lost 10 bases, leaving 12 bases of the junction unmatched. Germline CDR1 is MNHNS and CDR2 is SASEGT. The CDR3 is 15 amino acids. CDR3 bases: TGTGCCACCGGGAGGGTTATGAGCGGACAAGAGACCCAGTACTTC. Its translation: CATGRVMSGQETQYF.

This clonotype was counted only a few times. The chain is built from TRBV29-1 and TRBJ2-7, with a possible D match to TRBD1 (6 bases). The V end lost 7 bases, the J end lost 4 bases, and 14 bases lay between the germline ends. There are 12 residues in the CDR3. Looked up from germline, CDR1 is SQVTM and CDR2 is ANQGSEA. CDR3 loop: CSAGLGAYEQYF. The CDR3 DNA sequence: TGCAGCGCCGGATTGGGGGCATACGAGCAGTACTTC.

The chain recombines TRBV24-1 with TRBJ2-7; D gene ambiguous. V lost 4 bases to trimming and J lost 6 bases, with 6 bases between them. CDR1 is KGHDR, CDR2 SFDVKD, per germline. CDR3 length: 11 amino acids. The CDR3 region has the DNA TGTGCCACCAGTGAAAATCCCGAGCAGTACTTC. Protein: CATSENPEQYF.

The CDR3 DNA is TGTGCCAGCAGTACGACTAGCCAAGAGACCCAGTACTTC. Protein sequence: CASSTTSQETQYF. The chain is built from TRBV12-3 or TRBV12-4 and TRBJ2-5, with D perhaps matching TRBD2 (6 bases). The CDR3 length is 13 residues. V shed 5 bases and J shed 1 base, with 8 bases lying between them.

The table lists this clonotype with a count of one. The chain employs TRBV9 and TRBJ2-1; TRBD2 is a possible D gene (5 bases). This CDR3 spans 15 amino acids. Germline V gives CDR1 SGDLS, CDR2 YYNGEE. V was shortened by 0 bases and J by 8 bases, with 15 bases between the two germline ends. The CDR3 bases are TGTGCCAGCAGCGTAGATGCTAGCCCTCGGGATGAGCAGTTCTTC. This translates into CASSVDASPRDEQFF.

The chain carries TRBV24-1 and TRBJ2-5; D possibly corresponds to TRBD1 (5 bases). Trimming stripped 4 bases from V and 5 bases from J, with 10 bases between. Germline V gene lookup returns CDR1 KGHDR and CDR2 SFDVKD. CDR3 length: 13 residues. CDR3 DNA: TGTGCCACCAGTGACCAGGGTAGGGAGACCCAGTACTTC. Translating gives CATSDQGRETQYF.

This chain connects TRBV29-1 to TRBJ1-6; 8 nucleotides match TRBD1. CDR1 is SQVTM, CDR2 ANQGSEA, per germline. The CDR3 length is 14 residues. The junction had 10 bases not matched to a gene; V was cut back by 6 bases and J by 9 bases. CDR3 in amino acids: CSVRAGGWGSPLHF. Here the CDR3 DNA reads TGCAGCGTACGAGCAGGGGGCTGGGGTTCACCCCTCCACTTT.

The chain is built from TRBV20-1 and TRBJ1-6; 7 bases are a match to TRBD1. This CDR3 contains 13 residues. The V and J ends lost 5 bases and 8 bases, in that order; junction bases with no gene match: 6. Germline CDR1 reads DFQATT; CDR2 reads SNEGSKA (reference sequence). The CDR3 reads CSAADRAYSPLHF. DNA for the CDR3: TGCAGTGCTGCCGACAGGGCGTATTCACCCCTCCACTTT.

V and J are TRBV7-2 and TRBJ2-1; D assignment may be TRBD1 or TRBD2 (6 bases each). The V end lost 2 bases, the J end lost 6 bases, and 14 bases lay between the germline ends. The CDR3 length is 15 residues. Per the germline V gene, CDR1 is SGHTA and CDR2 is FQGNSA. CDR3 in DNA: TGTGCCAGCAGCTTATCTGGGGGGCCCTTCAATGAGCAGTTCTTC. It yields the protein CASSLSGGPFNEQFF.